This T cell receptor (beta chain) was recorded in a study of vaccination and CD4 T cells after COVID-19. Study details: Cells were stimulated with overlapping spike peptides from SARS-CoV-2, HCoV-NL63, HCoV-OC43 and HCoV-229E.

Trimming removed 5 bases from V and 10 bases from J; junction bases left unmatched: 7. CDR1 is SNHLY, CDR2 FYNNEI, per germline. The CDR3 loop spans 13 amino acids. About this clonotype itself: The antigen is not known.

Sequenced with the Oncomine TCR Beta short-read assay was DNA taken from cultured CD4+ T cells. Using the QIAamp micro DNA kit, genomic DNA was extracted from the CD4+ T cells that had been cultured. TCRdb reprocessed the PCR reads via MiXCR and lists one record per CDR3 protein. The sample yields roughly 20,000 distinct CDR3 sequences, around 50% seen once. Treatment noted: approximately nine-day PBMC culture with coronavirus spike peptide pools or control peptides (ViraFEST assay). Via ViraFEST, peptide pools expanded antigen-specific T cells before TCR sequencing. Once cultured roughly 10 days, CD4+ T cells underwent isolation by negative selection.

Sequenced input: cultured CD4+ T cells from blood. V is TRBV2 and J is TRBJ2-1, with 8 bases lining up with TRBD1. The clonotype comes from a human donor with COVID-19. DNA for the CDR3: TGTGCCAGCAGTCTGGACAGGGAAATGGAGCAGTTCTTC. This encodes CASSLDREMEQFF. The full variable domain, with the rest looked up from reference TRBV2 and TRBJ2-1, is EPEVTQTPSHQVTQMGQEVILRCVPISNHLYFYWYRQILGQKVEFLVSFYNNEISEKSEIFDDQFSVERPDGSNFTLKIRSTKLEDSAMYFCASSLDREMEQFFGPGTRLTVL.